Shown below are 26 T cell receptor beta chains from a single sample sequenced in a study of human T cells and chemical hapten exposure. In the library, unique molecular identifiers were attached to individual cDNA molecules. TCRdb reprocessed the reads via MiXCR and lists one record per CDR3 protein. The sample consists of thousands of distinct CDR3 sequences, about half of them appearing once. The treatment is: therapeutic diphenylcyclopropenone sensitization with weekly scalp DPC. The sequencing here drew on whole blood, taken before DPC sensitization or 2, 6, or about 24 weeks after (not recorded which). The receptors derive from an adult with alopecia areata. Some clones in this sample may be carry-over from other donors' samples. This table probably holds off-target reads from a library built for another chain.

This clonotype has just a few counts. The chain links TRBV20-1 to TRBJ2-6; tentative D call: TRBD1 (6 bases). The CDR3 totals 16 residues. Germline V gene lookup returns CDR1 DFQATT and CDR2 SNEGSKA (reference sequence). The ends were cut back, 3 bases at V and 1 base at J, with 13 bases in the middle. The DNA of the CDR3 is TGCAGTGCTAGTAATCCAGGGGAATCTGGGGCCAACGTCCTGACTTTC. The encoded protein is CSASNPGESGANVLTF.

The chain links TRBV18 to TRBJ2-5, with a possible D match to TRBD2 (6 bases). In germline, CDR1 is KGHSH, CDR2 LQKENI. Trimming took off 3 bases at V and 4 bases at J, with 15 bases between the two ends. The CDR3 covers 15 residues. In nucleotides, the CDR3 is TGTGCCAGCTCACCGCGCGGGACGGGAAGAGAGACCCAGTACTTC. As protein: CASSPRGTGRETQYF.

The rearrangement joins TRBV28 to TRBJ1-5; D possibly corresponds to TRBD1 (5 bases). Trimming stripped 6 bases from V and 7 bases from J, with 16 bases between. The CDR3 consists of 14 residues. Looked up from germline, CDR1 is MDHEN and CDR2 is SYDVKM. The CDR3 nucleotides read TGTGCCAGCAGACCCGGGGGAGGGTTCCAGCCCCAGCATTTT. Translated: CASRPGGGFQPQHF.

The gene calls are TRBV7-2 and TRBJ2-3, with a possible D match to TRBD1 (5 bases). Between the trimmed V and J ends, which lost 5 bases and 1 base, there was a span of 16 bases. This CDR3 has 16 amino acids. Per germline, CDR1 SGHTA and CDR2 FQGNSA. The chain's CDR3 is CASSLPQGGRTDTQYF. CDR3 bases: TGTGCCAGCAGCCTACCCCAGGGCGGCCGCACAGATACGCAGTATTTT.

V is TRBV7-6 and J is TRBJ2-1; D uncertain. Per the germline V gene, CDR1 is SGHVS and CDR2 is FNYEAQ. The V and J ends lost 5 bases and 1 base respectively, with 9 bases between them. The CDR3 consists of 14 residues. In DNA form, the CDR3 reads TGTGCCAGCAGCGCTGACCGGTCCTACAATGAGCAGTTCTTC. This gives the protein CASSADRSYNEQFF.

This clonotype has just a few counts. The chain joins TRBV7-9 to TRBJ2-1, with 7 bases identical to TRBD2. V dropped 1 base and J dropped 6; count of bases not matched to a gene: 9. This CDR3 region has 16 residues. Germline loops: CDR1 SEHNR, CDR2 FQNEAQ (reference sequence). As DNA, the CDR3 is TGTGCCAGCAGCTTAGAGTCCGCGGGAGCGGGCAATGAGCAGTTCTTC. It codes for CASSLESAGAGNEQFF.

V gene TRBV7-9 combines with J gene TRBJ2-3; D unclear. The CDR3 totals 15 residues. Germline V CDR1 and CDR2: SEHNR, FQNEAQ (reference sequence). V was pared by 3 bases and J by 1 base, with 11 bases between. For the CDR3, the DNA is TGTGCCAGCAGCTTTAGCTTTGACGGCACAGATACGCAGTATTTT. As protein: CASSFSFDGTDTQYF.

V and J are TRBV7-2 and TRBJ2-6; weak D call: TRBD1 (6 bases). Germline-derived CDR1 and CDR2 are SGHTA and FQGNSA. The CDR3 totals 15 residues. The V end lost 8 bases, the J end lost 0 bases, and 11 bases lay between the germline ends. CDR3 nucleotide sequence: TGTGCCAGCGGAACAGGGAGCTCTGGGGCCAACGTCCTGACTTTC. It encodes CASGTGSSGANVLTF.

The J gene is TRBJ2-7, the V gene TRBV28; D unclear. Germline CDR1 MDHEN, CDR2 SYDVKM. This CDR3 region has 12 residues. V lost 5 bases to trimming and J lost 2 bases, with 7 bases between them. DNA for the CDR3: TGTGCCAGCAGTCCCCTCCCCTACGAGCAGTACTTC. The encoded protein is CASSPLPYEQYF.

The chain has TRBV13 and TRBJ2-1; TRBD2 might be the D (5 bases). The CDR3 extends over 15 amino acids. Germline values: CDR1 PRHDT, CDR2 FYEKMQ (reference sequence). Trimming pared 4 bases from V and 6 bases from J, leaving 16 bases between. CDR3 coding DNA: TGTGCCAGCAGCTCGGGCCCCCGGGGTTCCAATGAGCAGTTCTTC. This codes for CASSSGPRGSNEQFF.

The chain links TRBV4-3 to TRBJ2-5; the D gene is possibly TRBD2 (5 bases). V was trimmed by 4 bases and J by 2 bases, leaving 26 bases between them. This CDR3 is 19 amino acids long. The germline V gene has CDR1 LGHNA and CDR2 YSLEER. The CDR3 region is CASSRLRQSAGDAQETQYF. The CDR3 nucleotides read TGCGCCAGCAGCCGACTAAGACAATCGGCTGGTGACGCTCAAGAGACCCAGTACTTC.

This clonotype occurred once. The CDR3 is CASSVNEQFF. The CDR3, as DNA: TGTGCCAGCAGTGTGAATGAGCAGTTCTTC. The chain employs TRBV2 and TRBJ2-1; D gene ambiguous. This CDR3 region has 10 residues. Deletions cut 4 bases from V and 7 bases from J, with 2 bases between. Looked up from germline, CDR1 is SNHLY and CDR2 is FYNNEI. The full variable domain, completed using reference TRBV2 and TRBJ2-1, is EPEVTQTPSHQVTQMGQEVILRCVPISNHLYFYWYRQILGQKVEFLVSFYNNEISEKSEIFDDQFSVERPDGSNFTLKIRSTKLEDSAMYFCASSVNEQFFGPGTRLTVL.

This clonotype turned up a few times. The chain uses TRBV20-1 and TRBJ2-1; 10 nucleotides align to TRBD2. The ends lost 1 base at V and 6 bases at J; junction bases unmatched: 12. CDR1 DFQATT and CDR2 SNEGSKA come from the germline V gene (reference sequence). The CDR3 spans 17 residues. This CDR3 is CSARAGRGLAGVNEQFF. The CDR3 nucleotides read TGCAGTGCTAGAGCGGGGAGAGGGCTAGCGGGAGTCAATGAGCAGTTCTTC.

The J gene is TRBJ2-7, the V gene TRBV5-1; D is perhaps TRBD1 or TRBD2 (6 bases each). Germline-derived CDR1 and CDR2 are SGHRS and YFSETQ. Trimming stripped 6 bases from V and 2 bases from J, with 18 bases between. This CDR3 has 15 amino acids. For the CDR3, the DNA is TGCGCCAGCACCCGGGGGCCCTCGGATCCCTACGAGCAGTACTTC. Encoded protein: CASTRGPSDPYEQYF.

The rearrangement uses TRBV11-2 and TRBJ2-1; 11 nucleotides match TRBD2. There are 16 residues in the CDR3. Trimming removed 4 bases from V and 7 bases from J; junction bases left unmatched: 9. Per the germline V gene, CDR1 is SGHAT and CDR2 is FQNNGV. As DNA, the CDR3 is TGTGCCAGCAGCTCTATAGCGGGAGGGCCCCGTAATGAGCAGTTCTTC. Translation: CASSSIAGGPRNEQFF.

This rearrangement joins TRBV7-9 to TRBJ2-7; tentative D call: TRBD1 (6 bases). The CDR3 has 14 amino acids. Germline CDR1 SEHNR, CDR2 FQNEAQ (reference sequence). V lost 2 bases and J lost 6, with 14 bases in between. The CDR3 nucleotides read TGTGCCAGCAGCTTAAATGGGGGCACAGGCGAGCAGTACTTC. This gives the protein CASSLNGGTGEQYF. Full variable domain (missing parts from reference TRBV7-9 and TRBJ2-7): DTGVSQNPRHKITKRGQNVTFRCDPISEHNRLYWYRQTLGQGPEFLTYFQNEAQLEKSRLLSDRFSAERPKGSFSTLEIQRTEQGDSAMYLCASSLNGGTGEQYFGPGTRLTVT.

This chain links TRBV12-3 or TRBV12-4 with TRBJ2-7, with D tentatively TRBD1 (6 bases). This CDR3 has 14 amino acids. The ends were cut back, 5 bases at V and 2 bases at J, with 13 bases in the middle. In DNA, the CDR3 is TGTGCCAGCAGTCGGACAGACCCTCCCTACGAGCAGTACTTC. It is translated as CASSRTDPPYEQYF.

The J gene is TRBJ2-7, the V gene TRBV28, with D uncertain. This CDR3 comprises 12 residues. The germline V gene has CDR1 MDHEN and CDR2 SYDVKM. V was cut by 2 bases and J by 3 bases, with 5 bases left in between. This CDR3 reads CASSLPGYEQYF. The CDR3 DNA reads TGTGCCAGCAGTTTACCGGGCTACGAGCAGTACTTC.

This clonotype was counted only a few times. The chain couples TRBV7-6 to TRBJ2-5; D gene unclear. CDR1 and CDR2 (germline): SGHVS, FNYEAQ. V lost 2 bases and J lost 5, with 6 bases in between. The CDR3 spans 12 residues. CDR3 in DNA: TGTGCCAGCAGCTTATCGGACGAGACCCAGTACTTC. Protein product: CASSLSDETQYF.

V usage is TRBV6-5 and J usage is TRBJ2-3, with 10 bases lining up with TRBD2. V lost 8 bases and J lost 6; bases outside the gene matches: 8. In germline, CDR1 is MNHEY, CDR2 SVGAGI. This CDR3 has 14 residues. CDR3 region: CASRKGLASDTQYF. CDR3 nucleotide sequence: TGTGCCAGCCGAAAGGGACTAGCGAGCGATACGCAGTATTTT.

The chain combines TRBV5-5 with TRBJ2-3; D unclear. Germline V CDR1 and CDR2: SGHKS, YYEKEE (reference sequence). V lost 3 bases to trimming and J lost 6 bases, with 14 bases between them. The CDR3 covers 14 residues. For the CDR3, the DNA is TGTGCCAGCAGCTCAACCATAACAGCGGATACGCAGTATTTT. This sequence encodes CASSSTITADTQYF.

This chain uses TRBV11-3 with TRBJ2-5, with 11 nucleotides matching TRBD2. Germline CDR1 SGHNT, CDR2 YENEEA. The CDR3 covers 15 residues. Germline trimming cut 5 bases from V and 2 bases from J; bases unmatched to any gene: 4. In nucleotides, the CDR3 is TGTGCCAGCAGCCCGGGGACTAGCGGACAAGAGACCCAGTACTTC. This codes for CASSPGTSGQETQYF.

The CDR3 DNA follows: TGTGCCAGCAGTTTTATGGTTTATGGCCAAGAGACCCAGTACTTC. Encoded protein: CASSFMVYGQETQYF. The chain links TRBV28 to TRBJ2-5; D not certain. The CDR3 loop spans 15 amino acids. The V gene lost 3 bases and the J gene lost 1 base, with 12 bases spanning the gap. Per germline, CDR1 MDHEN and CDR2 SYDVKM. Full variable domain (remainder filled in from reference TRBV28 and TRBJ2-5): DVKVTQSSRYLVKRTGEKVFLECVQDMDHENMFWYRQDPGLGLRLIYFSYDVKMKEKGDIPEGYSVSREKKERFSLILESASTNQTSMYLCASSFMVYGQETQYFGPGTRLLVL.

The chain is built from TRBV12-3 or TRBV12-4 and TRBJ2-7; D call uncertain. The CDR3 runs to 11 residues. The ends were cut back, 4 bases at V and 2 bases at J, with 3 bases in the middle. The CDR3 here is CASSSPYEQYF. CDR3 in DNA: TGTGCCAGCAGTTCCCCCTACGAGCAGTACTTC.

The chain links TRBV27 to TRBJ1-1; 8 nucleotides match TRBD1. The CDR3 spans 15 residues. V was pared by 3 bases and J by 1 base, with 4 bases of the junction left unmatched. CDR1 and CDR2 from the germline V gene are MNHEY and SMNVEV (reference sequence). The CDR3 DNA reads as TGTGCCAGCAGTTTGTATGGGACAGGGAACACTGAAGCTTTCTTT. Its protein is CASSLYGTGNTEAFF.

The chain employs TRBV7-2 and TRBJ1-2, with TRBD1 matching 7 bases. This CDR3 has 14 residues. Germline assignment: CDR1 SGHTA and CDR2 FQGNSA. V lost 6 bases, J lost 4 bases, and 8 bases stayed unmatched. The DNA of the CDR3 is TGTGCCAGCAGAATGACAGGGCCAAGCTATGGCTACACCTTC. Translation: CASRMTGPSYGYTF.